The 27 T cell receptor beta chains presented below share a single source sample, sequenced in a study of cytomegalovirus exposure and HLA in healthy donors. The study ran its PCR with 60 Vbeta and 13 Jbeta primers. Sequenced by immunoSEQ multiplex PCR; TCRdb stores in-frame clones only, minus some. The sample carries over 80,000 clones, 73% recorded once. The specimen was PBMCs. These receptors were taken from a man in his forties in good health and CMV-seronegative.

In its sample, this clone was seen once. CDR3 DNA: TGCGCCAGCAGCCTAACGGGAGGGGACAGTTCTAATGAAAAACTGTTTTTT. This encodes CASSLTGGDSSNEKLFF. The chain carries TRBV4-3 and TRBJ1-4, with TRBD1 matching over 7 bases. Trimming at V came to 4 bases and at J to 3 bases, leaving 11 bases not matched to a gene. The CDR3 loop spans 17 amino acids. Germline CDR1 reads LGHNA; CDR2 reads YSLEER.

V usage is TRBV30 and J usage is TRBJ1-4, with TRBD1 identical over 7 bases. The V gene's germline CDR1 is GTSNPN and CDR2 SVGIG (reference sequence). This CDR3 has 13 amino acids. Losses at the gene ends were 1 base for V and 8 bases for J; bases not matched to a gene: 4. CDR3 DNA: TGTGCCTGGAGTGGATCAGGGGGGGAAAAACTGTTTTTT. Encoded protein: CAWSGSGGEKLFF.

This clone has just one count. J is TRBJ2-1 and V is TRBV6-1; 10 bases agree with TRBD1. The trim removed 4 bases at V and 4 bases at J, leaving 7 bases unmatched. The CDR3 loop spans 16 amino acids. Looked up from germline, CDR1 is MNHNS and CDR2 is SASEGT. CDR3 coding DNA: TGTGCCAGCAGTGGACCCGGGACAGGGGTTTACAATGAGCAGTTCTTC. This translates into CASSGPGTGVYNEQFF.

On this clone: This CDR3 fails to terminate in the conserved phenylalanine or tryptophan, so it likely reflects a read error. No DNA is shown, since the ends of the CDR3 on it are uncertain; the CDR3 is the one TCRdb lists. V gene TRBV2 combines with J gene TRBJ1-1; TRBD1, the table's D call, lacks a check against the DNA. Germline V CDR1 and CDR2: SNHLY, FYNNEI. The CDR3 extends over 16 residues, inclusive of both ends. CDR3 sequence reads: CASRHSLGQGHTEALV.

CDR3 region: CASSLMGYSNQPQHF. CDR3 coding DNA: TGTGCCAGCAGTTTAATGGGCTATAGCAATCAGCCCCAGCATTTT. The rearrangement joins TRBV27 to TRBJ1-5, with D unclear. The CDR3 totals 15 residues. CDR1 is MNHEY and CDR2 is SMNVEV in the germline V gene (reference sequence). Between the trimmed V and J ends, which lost 2 bases and 0 bases, there was a span of 8 bases.

The CDR3, as DNA: TGTGCCAGCAGCCCGCCAGGGGGCACTGAAGCTTTCTTT. Its translation is CASSPPGGTEAFF. J is TRBJ1-1 and V is TRBV11-1; TRBD1 agrees at 7 bases. This CDR3 is 13 amino acids long. The junction had 4 bases not matched to a gene; V was cut back by 5 bases and J by 4 bases. Germline values: CDR1 SGHAT, CDR2 FQDESV (reference sequence).

This clone has a single count. This sequence joins TRBV4-3 and TRBJ1-2; D perhaps matches TRBD1 (6 bases). CDR1 and CDR2 from the germline V gene are LGHNA and YSLEER. V was cut by 0 bases and J by 4 bases, with 12 bases left in between. The CDR3 runs to 15 residues. The DNA for the CDR3 is TGCGCCAGCAGCCAAGAGTCCAGGACAGCCTATGGCTACACCTTC. Protein product: CASSQESRTAYGYTF.

This sequence joins TRBV25-1 and TRBJ2-7, with a possible D match to TRBD2 (6 bases). The CDR3 is 13 amino acids. Germline V gene sequence: CDR1 MGHDK, CDR2 SYGVNS. V lost 7 bases to trimming and J lost 6 bases, with 16 bases between them. The CDR3 DNA reads TGTGCCAGCAATCCCGCGGGGACCCGCGAGCAGTACTTC. It is translated as CASNPAGTREQYF.

The table lists this clone with a count of one. J is TRBJ1-5 and V is TRBV28; no clear D. CDR1 and CDR2 (germline): MDHEN, SYDVKM. The V end was cut by 4 bases, the J end by 0 bases, with 13 bases between. This CDR3 region has 16 residues. DNA for the CDR3: TGTGCCAGCAGTTCCCTCGGCGGCTATAGCAATCAGCCCCAGCATTTT. Protein product: CASSSLGGYSNQPQHF.

V gene TRBV13 combines with J gene TRBJ2-1; TRBD1 might be the D (6 bases). This CDR3 has 14 amino acids. Germline CDR1 reads PRHDT; CDR2 reads FYEKMQ (reference sequence). V was shortened by 7 bases and J by 8 bases, with 18 bases between the two germline ends. CDR3 DNA: TGTGCCAGCAACTTCGGACAGACCCTCCATGAGCAGTTCTTC. Amino acid sequence: CASNFGQTLHEQFF.

The genes are TRBV7-2 and TRBJ1-2; D perhaps matches TRBD1 (6 bases). Germline-derived CDR1 and CDR2 are SGHTA and FQGNSA. Trimming left V 5 bases short and J 7 bases short, with 17 bases between. This CDR3 comprises 14 residues. In nucleotides, the CDR3 is TGTGCCAGCAGCCCCACCCGGACAGTTTTTGGCTACACCTTC. It codes for CASSPTRTVFGYTF.

The rearrangement joins TRBV6-1 to TRBJ2-3; 7 bases agree with TRBD1. V shed 7 bases and J 3 bases; nucleotides not matched to a gene: 10. This CDR3 has 15 amino acids. CDR1 and CDR2 from the germline V gene are MNHNS and SASEGT. CDR3 nucleotide sequence: TGTGCCAGCACGGAGAGGGGACAGTTGACAGATACGCAGTATTTT. Translating gives CASTERGQLTDTQYF.

This rearrangement joins TRBV18 to TRBJ2-5, with a tentative D call TRBD2 (6 bases). This CDR3 has 16 residues. Trimming took off 6 bases at V and 2 bases at J, with 19 bases between the two ends. Germline V lookup: CDR1 KGHSH, CDR2 LQKENI. This CDR3 is CASSPELARNQETQYF. In nucleotides, the CDR3 is TGTGCCAGCTCGCCCGAACTAGCCCGGAATCAAGAGACCCAGTACTTC.

V is TRBV4-3 and J is TRBJ2-7; unclear D gene. V shed 1 base and J shed 4 bases, with 14 bases lying between them. CDR3 length: 15 amino acids. Germline V gene lookup returns CDR1 LGHNA and CDR2 YSLEER. Written as DNA, the CDR3 is TGCGCCAGCAGCCAAGTGGGCAGTTCCCGGTACGAGCAGTACTTC. Encoded protein: CASSQVGSSRYEQYF.

The rearrangement uses TRBV5-1 and TRBJ1-6; possibly TRBD1 for D (6 bases). CDR1 is SGHRS, CDR2 YFSETQ, per germline. CDR3 length: 16 residues. The V and J ends lost 0 bases and 7 bases respectively, with 14 bases between them. The CDR3 loop reads CASSLATGQLNSPLHF. The CDR3 DNA follows: TGCGCCAGCAGCTTGGCCACGGGACAATTGAATTCACCCCTCCACTTT.

The chain carries TRBV6-1 and TRBJ1-5, with 8 bases that match TRBD1. The CDR3 runs 13 residues. The V gene's germline CDR1 is MNHNS and CDR2 SASEGT. V trimming: 8 bases; J trimming: 3 bases; junction bases outside the gene matches: 3. The CDR3 DNA follows: TGTGCCAGCGTGGACAGGGTCAATCAGCCCCAGCATTTT. The encoded protein is CASVDRVNQPQHF.

This chain links TRBV5-8 with TRBJ1-4; 7 bases are a match to TRBD1. V was pared by 6 bases and J by 3 bases, with 8 bases of the junction left unmatched. The V gene's germline CDR1 is SGHTS and CDR2 YDEGEE. The CDR3 has 15 amino acids. CDR3 residues: CASNAGTEANEKLFF. For the CDR3, the DNA is TGTGCCAGCAACGCCGGGACAGAAGCTAATGAAAAACTGTTTTTT.

The chain uses TRBV12-5 and TRBJ1-6, with a possible D match to TRBD1 (5 bases). Germline loops: CDR1 LGHNT, CDR2 FRNRAP. V was trimmed by 3 bases and J by 8 bases, leaving 5 bases between them. CDR3 length equals 12 residues. CDR3 amino acids: CASGLQDSPLHF. CDR3 bases: TGTGCTAGTGGTTTACAGGATTCACCCCTCCACTTT.

J is TRBJ2-5 and V is TRBV7-3, with 8 bases that match TRBD2. This CDR3 spans 15 amino acids. Germline values: CDR1 SGHTA, CDR2 FQGTGA. The junction had 9 bases not matched to a gene; V was cut back by 5 bases and J by 4 bases. The CDR3 bases are TGTGCCAGCAGCCCCACGGCGGGGGGTAGAGAGACCCAGTACTTC. Translating gives CASSPTAGGRETQYF.

The J gene is TRBJ2-7, the V gene TRBV4-1; 8 bases are a match to TRBD1. Germline V gene sequence: CDR1 MGHRA, CDR2 YSYEKL. J gave up 4 bases and V 1 base, and 12 bases lay outside the gene matches. The CDR3 has 17 amino acids. The CDR3 DNA is TGCGCCAGCAGCCAAGGACAGGGGCGCACCCTTTTTTACGAGCAGTACTTC. This codes for CASSQGQGRTLFYEQYF.

The chain recombines TRBV4-1 with TRBJ2-7; 7 bases are shared with TRBD1. The CDR3 runs to 19 residues. CDR1 is MGHRA, CDR2 YSYEKL, per germline. Unmatched junction bases numbered 20, after V lost 5 bases and J lost 1 base. The DNA of the CDR3 is TGCGCCAGCAGCTACAAAGAAAAATCCGGGACAGAAGATTCCTACGAGCAGTACTTC. It codes for CASSYKEKSGTEDSYEQYF.

This clone was detected only a few times. The V call is TRBV5-1, the J call TRBJ2-2; TRBD1 might be the D (6 bases). The CDR3 contains 16 residues. The germline CDR1 and CDR2 sequences are SGHRS and YFSETQ. V was pared by 0 bases and J by 1 base, with 10 bases between. CDR3 sequence reads: CASSLEGGQNTGELFF. CDR3 nucleotide sequence: TGCGCCAGCAGCTTGGAAGGGGGACAGAACACCGGGGAGCTGTTTTTT.

The V and J genes are TRBV4-1 and TRBJ2-1, with D maybe TRBD2 (5 bases). V lost 6 bases, J lost 4 bases, and 16 bases lay in between. The germline V gene has CDR1 MGHRA and CDR2 YSYEKL. The CDR3 length is 15 residues. The CDR3 here is CASSILGSSYNEQFF. CDR3 coding DNA: TGCGCCAGCAGTATCCTGGGGAGTTCGTACAATGAGCAGTTCTTC.

This clone was seen a handful of times. The chain combines TRBV6-5 with TRBJ1-6, with D possibly matching TRBD1 (6 bases). The CDR3 totals 14 residues. Germline V lookup: CDR1 MNHEY, CDR2 SVGAGI. Trimming removed 2 bases at V and 8 bases at J, with 10 bases between. CDR3 sequence (DNA): TGTGCCAGCAGTTACCAGGGGATGGATTCACCCCTCCACTTT. This codes for CASSYQGMDSPLHF.

J is TRBJ1-6 and V is TRBV4-3; D might be TRBD1 (5 bases). The CDR3 contains 14 residues. Germline loops: CDR1 LGHNA, CDR2 YSLEER. V was cut by 4 bases and J by 10 bases, with 14 bases left in between. For the CDR3, the DNA is TGCGCCAGCAGCCGCGGCCAGGGAAAATCACCCCTCCACTTT. It is translated as CASSRGQGKSPLHF.

This chain links TRBV5-1 with TRBJ1-4; possible D gene TRBD1, 6 bases. CDR1 is SGHRS and CDR2 is YFSETQ in the germline V gene. Trimming took 4 bases from V and 5 from J, leaving 18 bases between them. This CDR3 has 16 residues. Here the CDR3 reads CASSPTSPGENEKLFF. The CDR3, as DNA: TGCGCCAGCAGCCCAACAAGTCCAGGGGAAAATGAAAAACTGTTTTTT.

This clone was counted ten times or more. The V gene is TRBV5-1, the J gene TRBJ1-1; 7 bases fit TRBD1. The germline gives CDR1 SGHRS, CDR2 YFSETQ. This CDR3 has 14 residues. V shed 4 bases and J 4 bases; nucleotides not matched to a gene: 7. CDR3 protein: CASSRNTGATEAFF. CDR3 nucleotides: TGCGCCAGCAGCAGGAACACAGGGGCCACTGAAGCTTTCTTT.